The 6 T cell receptor beta chains below were found in one sample sequenced in a study of T cell responses to AZD1222 COVID-19 vaccine (dated by TCRdb to the early 2020s). The meaning of the sample's time point label: about 28 days (+/-7) after the second vaccine dose. Library preparation used the immunoSEQ multiplex PCR assay. This immuneACCESS table, as held by TCRdb, lists in-frame sequences with V and J called but not all clones. Of the missing ones, under half trace to an unresolved V gene in checked studies; the others have no known cause. The sample table lists hundreds of thousands of clones, approximately 94% of them with a count of one. Clones ranked in the top ten supply around 0.57% of the sample. The sample here was peripheral blood, taken 28 days after the second AZD1222 dose. These receptors all come from an adult who received the AZD1222 COVID-19 vaccine.

V gene TRBV3-1 (or the pseudogene TRBV3-2) combines with J gene TRBJ1-1; possible D gene TRBD1, 6 bases. Trimming pared 4 bases from V and 4 bases from J, leaving 10 bases between. The CDR3 contains 13 residues. Per germline, CDR1 LGHDT and CDR2 YNNKEL (reference sequence). The CDR3 protein is CASSRGGGTEAFF. CDR3 nucleotide sequence: TGTGCCAGCAGCCGAGGGGGGGGCACTGAAGCTTTCTTT.

The V call is TRBV7-3, the J call TRBJ1-6, with TRBD1 matching 7 bases. The CDR3 covers 17 residues. From germline, CDR1 is SGHTA and CDR2 FQGTGA. Unmatched junction bases numbered 12, after V lost 0 bases and J lost 10 bases. The CDR3 DNA reads as TGTGCCAGCAGCTTAACCTTAGGGGGCAGGGGAGAGTCACCCCTCCACTTT. Translating gives CASSLTLGGRGESPLHF.

The chain uses TRBV4-1 and TRBJ1-1, with a possible D match to TRBD1 (5 bases). The V gene lost 0 bases and the J gene lost 1 base, with 12 bases spanning the gap. This CDR3 contains 16 residues. CDR1 MGHRA and CDR2 YSYEKL come from the germline V gene. The CDR3 reads CASSQDRAGRNTEAFF. CDR3 DNA sequence: TGCGCCAGCAGCCAAGATAGGGCAGGGAGGAACACTGAAGCTTTCTTT.

The J gene is TRBJ1-2, the V gene TRBV27; tentatively, D is TRBD1 (6 bases). The CDR3 covers 13 residues. CDR1 is MNHEY and CDR2 is SMNVEV in the germline V gene (reference sequence). Trimming cost V 3 bases and J 5 bases, with 10 bases left between them. DNA of the CDR3: TGTGCCAGCAGTTTTACCGGGACATATGGCTACACCTTC. Residues: CASSFTGTYGYTF.

The chain has TRBV5-8 and TRBJ2-1; D uncertain. Germline V gives CDR1 SGHTS, CDR2 YDEGEE. The CDR3 runs 14 residues. V lost 2 bases and J lost 4, with 10 bases in between. The CDR3, as DNA: TGTGCCAGCAGCTTTTCTCCCGCATACAATGAGCAGTTCTTC. Translated: CASSFSPAYNEQFF.

The CDR3 nucleotides are TGCAGTGCGGCCAGGGAGTATGGCTACACCTTC. This encodes CSAAREYGYTF. V gene TRBV20-1 combines with J gene TRBJ1-2; D possibly corresponds to TRBD1 (5 bases). Trimming took off 6 bases at V and 5 bases at J, with 10 bases between the two ends. Germline V gene lookup returns CDR1 DFQATT and CDR2 SNEGSKA (reference sequence). The CDR3 runs to 11 residues.